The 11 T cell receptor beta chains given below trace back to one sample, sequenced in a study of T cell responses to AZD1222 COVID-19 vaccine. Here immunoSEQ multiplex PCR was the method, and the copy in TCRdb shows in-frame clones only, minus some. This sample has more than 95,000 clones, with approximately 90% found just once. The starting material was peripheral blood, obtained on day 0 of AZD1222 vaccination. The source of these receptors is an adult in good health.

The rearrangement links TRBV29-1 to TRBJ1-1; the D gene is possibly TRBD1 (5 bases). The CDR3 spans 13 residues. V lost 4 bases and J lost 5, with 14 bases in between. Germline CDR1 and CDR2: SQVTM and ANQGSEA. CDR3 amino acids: CSVAFRAGTEAFF. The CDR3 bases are TGCAGCGTTGCTTTCAGGGCAGGTACTGAAGCTTTCTTT.

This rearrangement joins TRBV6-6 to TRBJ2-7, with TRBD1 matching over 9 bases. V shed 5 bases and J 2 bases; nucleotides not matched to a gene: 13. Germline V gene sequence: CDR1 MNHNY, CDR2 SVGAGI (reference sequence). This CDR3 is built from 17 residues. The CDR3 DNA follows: TGTGCCAGCAGTCGTCTCTCCGGGACAGGGATTCCCTACGAGCAGTACTTC. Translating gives CASSRLSGTGIPYEQYF.

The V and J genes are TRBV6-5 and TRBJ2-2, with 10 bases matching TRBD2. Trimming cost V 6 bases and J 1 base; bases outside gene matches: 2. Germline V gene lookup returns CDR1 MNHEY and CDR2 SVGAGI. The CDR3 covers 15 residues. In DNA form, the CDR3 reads TGTGCCAGCAGGATAGCGGGGGGGAACACCGGGGAGCTGTTTTTT. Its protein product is CASRIAGGNTGELFF.

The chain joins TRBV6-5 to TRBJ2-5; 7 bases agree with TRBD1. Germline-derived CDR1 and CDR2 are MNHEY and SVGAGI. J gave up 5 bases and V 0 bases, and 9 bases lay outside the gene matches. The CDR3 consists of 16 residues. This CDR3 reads CASSYSRQGFWETQYF. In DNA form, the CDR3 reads TGTGCCAGCAGTTACTCGAGACAGGGCTTTTGGGAGACCCAGTACTTC.

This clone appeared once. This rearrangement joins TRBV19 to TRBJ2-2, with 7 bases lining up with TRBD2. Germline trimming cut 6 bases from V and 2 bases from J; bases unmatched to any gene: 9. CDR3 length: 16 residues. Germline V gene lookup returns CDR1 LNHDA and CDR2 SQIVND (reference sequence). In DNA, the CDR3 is TGTGCCAGTAGCCCAAGCAGGACTAGAAACACCGGGGAGCTGTTTTTT. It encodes CASSPSRTRNTGELFF.

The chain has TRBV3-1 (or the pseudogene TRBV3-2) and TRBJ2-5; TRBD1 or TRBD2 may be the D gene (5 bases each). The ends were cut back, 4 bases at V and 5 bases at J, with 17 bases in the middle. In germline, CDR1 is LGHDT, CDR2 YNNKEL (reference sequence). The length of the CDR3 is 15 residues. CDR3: CASSPLGVGDETQYF. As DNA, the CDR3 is TGTGCCAGCAGCCCCCTCGGAGTGGGGGATGAGACCCAGTACTTC.

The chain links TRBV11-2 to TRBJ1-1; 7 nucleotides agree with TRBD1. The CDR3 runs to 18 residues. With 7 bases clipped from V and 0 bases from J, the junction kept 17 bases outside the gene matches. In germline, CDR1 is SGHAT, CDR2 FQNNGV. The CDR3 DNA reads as TGTGCCAGCACACCCCCACTCCGCGACAGGGCGATGAACACTGAAGCTTTCTTT. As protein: CASTPPLRDRAMNTEAFF.

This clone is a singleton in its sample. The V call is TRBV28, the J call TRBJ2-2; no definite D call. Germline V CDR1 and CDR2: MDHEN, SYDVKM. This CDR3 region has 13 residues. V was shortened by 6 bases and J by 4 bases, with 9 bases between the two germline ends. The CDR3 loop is CASSQLGTGELFF. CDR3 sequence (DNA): TGTGCCAGCAGCCAGCTGGGCACCGGGGAGCTGTTTTTT.

The DNA of the CDR3 is TGTGCAATGAAGGGACAGGGGGATACGCAGTATTTT. It yields the protein CAMKGQGDTQYF. The rearrangement joins TRBV12-3 or TRBV12-4 to TRBJ2-3; 10 bases are shared with TRBD1. There are 12 residues in the CDR3.

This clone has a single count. The CDR3 is CASSPTSGTAGRAQYF. The CDR3 region has the DNA TGTGCCAGCAGTCCAACCTCCGGGACGGCTGGTCGGGCCCAGTACTTC. This chain joins TRBV27 and TRBJ2-5; tentatively, D is TRBD1 or TRBD2 (5 bases each). V gave up 5 bases and J gave up 9 bases, with 25 bases separating them. From germline, CDR1 is MNHEY and CDR2 SMNVEV (reference sequence). The CDR3 loop spans 16 amino acids.

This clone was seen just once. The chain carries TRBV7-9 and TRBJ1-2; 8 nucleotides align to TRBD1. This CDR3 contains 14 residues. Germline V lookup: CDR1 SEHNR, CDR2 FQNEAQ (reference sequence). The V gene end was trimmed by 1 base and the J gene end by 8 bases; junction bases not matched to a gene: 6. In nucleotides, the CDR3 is TGTGCCAGCAGCTTAGATCAGGGGGCGCGGGGCTACACCTTC. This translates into CASSLDQGARGYTF. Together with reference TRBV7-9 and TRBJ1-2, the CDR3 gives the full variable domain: DTGVSQNPRHKITKRGQNVTFRCDPISEHNRLYWYRQTLGQGPEFLTYFQNEAQLEKSRLLSDRFSAERPKGSFSTLEIQRTEQGDSAMYLCASSLDQGARGYTFGSGTRLTVV.